This T cell receptor (beta chain) is from a study of CD8 T cell repertoires and HIV-1 epitope variants (dated by TCRdb to the early 2020s). Study-wide context: T cells were stimulated in separate culture wells with each of twenty-five peptides representing autologous and known Gag and Nef epitope variants. A CMV, EBV and flu peptide pool, the Ebola AY9 epitope as negative control, and a no-peptide well were included as control conditions. Three Gag epitope families and Nef HW9 and YT9 were included among the tested epitopes. T cells were enriched using the EasySep Human T Cell Enrichment Kit and then co-cultured with an equal number of autologous T cell-negative cells acting as antigen-presenting cells. Cultures were maintained for nine to eleven days in IMDM with gentamicin, and half-media changes adding IL-2, IL-7 and IL-15 were performed on days 3 and 7. An aliquot of 1M T cells was set aside as an uncultured baseline condition, separate from the approximately 91 T cell cultures. A total of 83 T cell cultures were run, with each culture condition done in triplicate except for one peptide, which was done in duplicate.

A note on this clone: Which antigen it targets is not known. No base-level quality is on record; no much larger clone is a single base apart.

Overall results and qualifications from the work: The Nef KF9 family was recognized by five clonotypes and the HW9 family by one, and no responses to the TAALDMSHF plasma variant were observed. Only TCR beta chains were identified by the assay, and proliferation to antigen, not T cell function or cytokine profile, was indicated. Nine or ten antigen-specific TCR beta clonotypes were identified, of which more than five appeared to be cross-reactive for autologous or known escape epitope variants.

TCR beta CDR3 regions were sequenced at survey depth on the immunoSEQ platform. The QIAamp DNA micro kit was used to extract genomic DNA from every cultured and uncultured CD8+ T cell population. In the paper's pipeline: Samples with fewer than 5,000 productive reads were excluded, resulting in the removal of about 7% of the roughly 80 HIV peptide-stimulated cultures. Sequences were trimmed to CDR3 by a MANAFEST web app, and nonproductive sequences, CDR3s under 5 amino acids, and sequences not starting with C or ending with F/W were removed. To count as antigen-specific, a clonotype had to be expanded in at least 2 of 3 replicates compared with the no-peptide control at FDR 0.01, and only within one epitope family. In addition, a specific clonotype needed a frequency at least fivefold higher than in wells stimulated with peptides from other epitope families. The table comes from immuneACCESS by way of TCRdb, which keeps in-frame sequences with V and J called. Part of the clones is missing from these tables; in studies checked, under half for an unresolved V gene and the rest for unknown reasons. The V and J calls and clone size come from that table; D and trimming were worked out from the DNA. The sample table contains more than 4,000 clones; only one count was recorded for about 70% of them. The ten largest make up around 42% of the sample.

The EasySep Human CD8+ T Cell Enrichment Kit was used on day 10 to isolate CD8+ T cells from every culture. Trimming takes 6 bases off V and 3 bases off J; junction bases not matched to a gene: 8. CDR1 and CDR2 are drawn from the germline V gene (reference sequence): MNHEY, SMNVEV. The CDR3 measures 14 amino acids from cysteine to phenylalanine. Only the CDR3 DNA is retained, 42 bases long and in frame from the first base. Sequenced material: cultured CD8+ T cells derived from PBMCs. The sequence came from a male donor with HIV. This chain is built from TRBV27 and TRBJ2-7; the junction holds 7 bases that match TRBD1. The CDR3 in this case is CASRWDDRDYEQYF. Read as DNA, the sequence is TGTGCCAGCAGGTGGGACGACAGGGACTACGAGCAGTACTTC.